This T cell receptor beta chain comes out of a study of beta chain features in type 1 diabetes. This clone was seen a handful of times. Its antigen remains unidentified. V gave up 6 bases and J gave up 1 base, with 18 bases separating them. From germline, CDR1 is MRHNA and CDR2 SNTAGT. CDR3 length: 16 residues. Findings of the study overall: Type 1 diabetes patients had TCRB CDR3s that were shorter (moderately but significantly so) in all four CD4+ subsets.

Reverse transcribing all isolated RNA meant expressed TCRB transcripts were sequenced. Clones were read by immunoSEQ multiplex PCR, and TCRdb kept only the in-frame ones, dropping some. This table has 500,000 to 800,000 clones, under 15% appearing once. The specimen was naive CD4+ T cells from blood. This clonotype was obtained from a man aged 30 to 39 with type 1 diabetes. J is TRBJ1-1 and V is TRBV6-4; maybe TRBD1 (5 bases). Here the CDR3 reads CASRLQDGTPNTEAFF. The CDR3 DNA reads as TGTGCCAGCAGACTACAAGACGGGACCCCGAACACTGAAGCTTTCTTT.